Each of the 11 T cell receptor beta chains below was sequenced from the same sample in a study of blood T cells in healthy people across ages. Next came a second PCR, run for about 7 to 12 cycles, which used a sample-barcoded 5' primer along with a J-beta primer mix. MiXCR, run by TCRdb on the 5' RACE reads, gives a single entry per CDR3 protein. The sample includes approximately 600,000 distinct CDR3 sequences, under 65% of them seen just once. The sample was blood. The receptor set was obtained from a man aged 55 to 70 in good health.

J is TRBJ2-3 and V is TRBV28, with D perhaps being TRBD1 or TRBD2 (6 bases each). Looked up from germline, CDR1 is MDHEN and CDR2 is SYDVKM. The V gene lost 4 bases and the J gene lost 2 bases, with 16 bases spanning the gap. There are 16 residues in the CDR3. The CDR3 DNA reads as TGTGCCAGCAGTTCAGGGCTCGGGGGCTACACAGATACGCAGTATTTT. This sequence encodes CASSSGLGGYTDTQYF. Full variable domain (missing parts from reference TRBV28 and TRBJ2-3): DVKVTQSSRYLVKRTGEKVFLECVQDMDHENMFWYRQDPGLGLRLIYFSYDVKMKEKGDIPEGYSVSREKKERFSLILESASTNQTSMYLCASSSGLGGYTDTQYFGPGTRLTVL.

Written as DNA, the CDR3 is TGCAGCGTTGAAGACGTGGAGTGGGAGGGTGTCGGGAACACTGAAGCTTTCTTT. Its translation is CSVEDVEWEGVGNTEAFF. The V gene is TRBV29-1, the J gene TRBJ1-1; D is unclear. The germline CDR1 and CDR2 sequences are SQVTM and ANQGSEA. The V gene lost 0 bases and the J gene lost 1 base, with 21 bases spanning the gap. CDR3 length: 18 residues.

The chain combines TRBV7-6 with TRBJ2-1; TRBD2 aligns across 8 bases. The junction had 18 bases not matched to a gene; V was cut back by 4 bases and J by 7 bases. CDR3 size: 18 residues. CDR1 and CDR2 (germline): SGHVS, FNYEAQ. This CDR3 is CASSSLRDSGALGNEQFF. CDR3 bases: TGTGCCAGCAGCTCGCTAAGGGATAGCGGGGCCCTCGGGAATGAGCAGTTCTTC.

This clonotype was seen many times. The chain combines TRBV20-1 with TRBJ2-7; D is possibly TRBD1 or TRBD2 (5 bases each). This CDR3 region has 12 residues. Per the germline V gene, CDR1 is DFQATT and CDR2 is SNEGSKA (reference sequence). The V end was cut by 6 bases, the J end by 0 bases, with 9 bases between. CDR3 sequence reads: CSARDDSYEQYF. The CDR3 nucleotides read TGCAGTGCCCGGGACGACTCCTACGAGCAGTACTTC.

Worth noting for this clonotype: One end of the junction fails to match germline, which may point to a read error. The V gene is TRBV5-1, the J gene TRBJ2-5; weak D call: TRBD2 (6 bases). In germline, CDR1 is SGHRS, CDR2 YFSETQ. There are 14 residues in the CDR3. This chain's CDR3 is CASSSGRTKETQNF. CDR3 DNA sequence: TGCGCCAGCAGCTCGGGGAGGACGAAAGAGACCCAGAACTTC.

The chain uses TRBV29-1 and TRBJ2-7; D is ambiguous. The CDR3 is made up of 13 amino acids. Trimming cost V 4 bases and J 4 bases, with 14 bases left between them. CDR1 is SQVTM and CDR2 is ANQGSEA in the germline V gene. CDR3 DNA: TGCAGCGTTGTGGCTATTCTTGGATACGAGCAGTACTTC. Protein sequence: CSVVAILGYEQYF.

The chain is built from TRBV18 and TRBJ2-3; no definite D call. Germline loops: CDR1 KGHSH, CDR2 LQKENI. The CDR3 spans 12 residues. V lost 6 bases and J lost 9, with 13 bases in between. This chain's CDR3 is CASSLRLETQYF. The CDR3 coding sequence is TGTGCCAGCTCCCTTCGGCTGGAAACGCAGTATTTT.

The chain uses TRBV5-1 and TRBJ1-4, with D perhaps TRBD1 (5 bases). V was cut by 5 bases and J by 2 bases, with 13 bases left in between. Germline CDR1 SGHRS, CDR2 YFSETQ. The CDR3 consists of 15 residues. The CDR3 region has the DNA TGCGCCAGCAGAATGATAGGGGCGACTAATGAAAAACTGTTTTTT. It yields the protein CASRMIGATNEKLFF.

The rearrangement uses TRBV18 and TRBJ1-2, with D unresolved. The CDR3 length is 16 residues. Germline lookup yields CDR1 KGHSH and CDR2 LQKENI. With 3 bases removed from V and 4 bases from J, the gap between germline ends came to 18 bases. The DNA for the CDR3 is TGTGCCAGCTCACCTCCATGGGGAGGATCACTCTATGGCTACACCTTC. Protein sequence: CASSPPWGGSLYGYTF. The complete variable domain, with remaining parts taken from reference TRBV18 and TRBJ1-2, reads NAGVMQNPRHLVRRRGQEARLRCSPMKGHSHVYWYRQLPEEGLKFMVYLQKENIIDESGMPKERFSAEFPKEGPSILRIQQVVRGDSAAYFCASSPPWGGSLYGYTFGSGTRLTVV.

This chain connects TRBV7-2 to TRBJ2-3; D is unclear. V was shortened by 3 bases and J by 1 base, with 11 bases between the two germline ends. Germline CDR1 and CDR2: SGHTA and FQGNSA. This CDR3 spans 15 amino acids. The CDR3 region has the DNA TGTGCCAGCAGCTTTTGGAACCCGGGCACAGATACGCAGTATTTT. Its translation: CASSFWNPGTDTQYF.

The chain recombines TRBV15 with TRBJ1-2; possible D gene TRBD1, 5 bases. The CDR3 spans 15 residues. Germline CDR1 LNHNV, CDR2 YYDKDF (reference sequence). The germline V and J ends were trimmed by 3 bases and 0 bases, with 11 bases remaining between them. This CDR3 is CATSSDSFPNYGYTF. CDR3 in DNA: TGTGCCACCAGCAGTGACAGTTTTCCTAACTATGGCTACACCTTC.